This T cell receptor beta chain is drawn from a study of T cells in localized non-small cell lung cancer. Assay used: immunoSEQ multiplex PCR; TCRdb lists only in-frame clones, some missing. The table has approximately 150,000 clones, roughly 90% seen once; the top ten hold around 1.5%. A note on this clone: Its antigen is unknown.

Notes on the study in general: Because sequencing included only one region (of the tumor), heterogeneity remains possible. Higher adjacent-lung clonality was associated with shorter survival. Clonality peaked in uninvolved adjacent lung rather than tumor.

Sequenced material: peripheral blood, taken before any cancer treatment. The receptor's source is a female donor over 55 with stage I lung adenocarcinoma.

CDR3 bases: TGTGCCAGCAGTTCCAGGGGTACCGATCAGCCCCAGCATTTT. Encoded protein: CASSSRGTDQPQHF. V is TRBV6-6 and J is TRBJ1-5; a possible D gene is TRBD1 (6 bases). The CDR3 consists of 14 residues. The germline V gene has CDR1 MNHNY and CDR2 SVGAGI (reference sequence). Deletions cut 4 bases from V and 5 bases from J, with 12 bases between.